This TCR beta chain was found in a study of blood T cell repertoires in COVID-19. Looking at the study overall: Collection of acute and convalescent COVID-19 samples took place in the United States, Italy and Spain.

Under the authors' procedure: Amplified reference gene primers provided the basis for estimating nucleated cell counts. Some clones are missing from TCRdb's copy, which holds only in-frame ones; the method was immunoSEQ multiplex PCR. For V, J and clone size, that table is used; D and trimming come from the DNA. The data hold about 45,000 clones, with about 83% observed a single time. V was pared by 4 bases and J by 11 bases, with 21 bases between. This CDR3 has 15 residues. Germline lookup yields CDR1 MDHEN and CDR2 SYDVKM. The chain has TRBV28 and TRBJ2-4; D possibly corresponds to TRBD1 (6 bases). Specimen: peripheral blood. The clonotype comes from a man older than 75 in a cohort sampled during active COVID-19. The CDR3 sequence: CASSSLSTGKQVQYF. CDR3 bases: TGTGCCAGCAGTTCGTTGTCTACAGGGAAGCAGGTTCAGTACTTC.